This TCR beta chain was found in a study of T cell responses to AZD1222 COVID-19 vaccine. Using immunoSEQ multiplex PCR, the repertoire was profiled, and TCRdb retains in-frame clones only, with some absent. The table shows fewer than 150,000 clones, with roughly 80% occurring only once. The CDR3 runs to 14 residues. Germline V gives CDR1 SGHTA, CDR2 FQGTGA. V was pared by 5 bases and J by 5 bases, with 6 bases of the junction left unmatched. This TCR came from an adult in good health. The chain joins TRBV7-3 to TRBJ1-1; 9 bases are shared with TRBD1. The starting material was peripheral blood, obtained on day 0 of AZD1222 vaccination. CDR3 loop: CASSPQGARTEAFF. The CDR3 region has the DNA TGTGCCAGCAGCCCACAGGGGGCTAGGACTGAAGCTTTCTTT.